Described below is a single T cell receptor beta chain sequence and its context. A read error may account for a junction end that differs from germline. The CDR3 contains 14 residues. Germline V gives CDR1 SGHVS, CDR2 FNYEAQ. One entry per CDR3 protein results from TCRdb running MiXCR on the PCR reads. Of roughly 15,000 distinct CDR3 sequences in the sample, 48% were seen once. Sample time point: before preoperative PTX-NDP chemotherapy. The data were taken from a study of esophageal squamous cell carcinoma under preoperative chemotherapy. Sampling was carried out from a patient given preoperative chemotherapy. The gene calls are TRBV7-6 and TRBJ2-3; D is unclear. This sequence was found in a human donor with esophageal squamous cell carcinoma. The donor label of this sample is uncertain. The CDR3 is CAGSVGCGEDTQYF. CDR3 in DNA: TGTGCGGGCAGCGTGGGGTGTGGCGAGGATACCCAGTATTTT.